These 30 T cell receptor beta chains came from one sample sequenced in a study of breast tumors, draining lymph nodes, adjacent tissues. TCRdb reprocessed the multiplex PCR reads via MiXCR and lists one record per CDR3 protein. There are over 70,000 distinct CDR3 sequences in the sample; roughly 29% occur only once, and over 8% lies in the top ten. The lymph nodes were axillary draining lymph nodes from breast cancer patients. Sequenced sample: axillary lymph node tissue. The receptors derive from a female donor with breast cancer. Some clones in this sample may be carry-over from other donors' samples.

On this clonotype: The limits of the CDR3 on the DNA are not certain, so only TCRdb's listed CDR3 is given. The chain combines TRBV5-1 with TRBJ1-4; the table calls TRBD1, which could not be checked here. Germline V gene data show CDR1 as SGHRS and CDR2 as YFSETQ. The CDR3 is 24 amino acids in total, end residues counted. This CDR3 is CASFHGTPTLSTSSTSGRREKLFF.

This clonotype was observed at least ten times. The chain recombines TRBV9 with TRBJ1-4; 9 bases align to TRBD1. The CDR3 totals 15 residues. Losses at the gene ends were 5 bases for V and 8 bases for J; bases not matched to a gene: 10. Germline V gene data show CDR1 as SGDLS and CDR2 as YYNGEE. DNA of the CDR3: TGTGCCAGCAGTGATACAGGGGGCCCAGAGGAAAAACTGTTTTTT. The encoded protein is CASSDTGGPEEKLFF. Complete variable domain (other parts from reference TRBV9 and TRBJ1-4): DSGVTQTPKHLITATGQRVTLRCSPRSGDLSVYWYQQSLDQGLQFLIQYYNGEERAKGNILERFSAQQFPDLHSELNLSSLELGDSALYFCASSDTGGPEEKLFFGSGTQLSVL.

At least ten counts were recorded for this clonotype. V is TRBV15 and J is TRBJ1-2, with unresolved D. Trimming cost V 1 base and J 3 bases, with 12 bases left between them. The CDR3 runs 15 residues. Germline CDR1 reads LNHNV; CDR2 reads YYDKDF (reference sequence). The CDR3: CATSRGQEVHYGYTF. The CDR3, as DNA: TGTGCCACCAGCAGAGGACAAGAAGTCCACTATGGCTACACCTTC.

This clonotype came up many times. The chain links TRBV19 to TRBJ2-7; D remains ambiguous. Trimming stripped 9 bases from V and 0 bases from J, with 12 bases between. The CDR3 is 13 residues long. Looked up from germline, CDR1 is LNHDA and CDR2 is SQIVND (reference sequence). This CDR3 is CASGQTDSYEQYF. In DNA, the CDR3 is TGTGCCAGCGGGCAAACCGACTCCTACGAGCAGTACTTC. Full variable domain (rest looked up from reference TRBV19 and TRBJ2-7): DGGITQSPKYLFRKEGQNVTLSCEQNLNHDAMYWYRQDPGQGLRLIYYSQIVNDFQKGDIAEGYSVSREKKESFPLTVTSAQKNPTAFYLCASGQTDSYEQYFGPGTRLTVT.

Comments on this clonotype: This may arise from a read error, as a much more abundant clone is one base away. V usage is TRBV3-1 and J usage is TRBJ2-1; D uncertain. The CDR3 sequence is 14 residues long. Germline loops: CDR1 LGHDT, CDR2 YNNKEL (reference sequence). This chain's CDR3 is CATSHNRMVNEQFF. In DNA, the CDR3 is TGTGCCACCAGCCATAATAGAATGGTCAATGAGCAGTTCTTC.

Note on this clonotype: At one end, the junction sequence differs from germline, possibly due to a read error. The chain has TRBV20-1 and TRBJ1-5; tentatively, D is TRBD1 (5 bases). The CDR3 consists of 15 residues. Germline assignment: CDR1 DFQATT and CDR2 SNEGSKA (reference sequence). The CDR3, as DNA: TGCAGTGCTAGAGTGGGCGGGGGTGGTCGCCAGCCCCAGCGCTTT. It encodes CSARVGGGGRQPQRF.

The chain uses TRBV29-1 and TRBJ2-6; 8 bases align to TRBD2. The germline CDR1 and CDR2 sequences are SQVTM and ANQGSEA. V was clipped by 7 bases and J by 2 bases; unmatched bases: 4. CDR3 length: 14 residues. This chain's CDR3 is CSGAGGAGANVLTF. The DNA for the CDR3 is TGCAGCGGTGCGGGGGGCGCTGGGGCCAACGTCCTGACTTTC. The full variable domain, rest sourced from reference TRBV29-1 and TRBJ2-6, is SAVISQKPSRDICQRGTSLTIQCQVDSQVTMMFWYRQQPGQSLTLIATANQGSEATYESGFVIDKFPISRPNLTFSTLTVSNMSPEDSSIYLCSGAGGAGANVLTFGAGSRLTVL.

This clonotype was observed at least ten times. Possible read error: a much larger clone is one base away. The J gene is TRBJ2-7, the V gene TRBV5-6; D uncertain. This CDR3 contains 13 residues. Per the germline V gene, CDR1 is SGHDT and CDR2 is YYEEEE. Trimming stripped 4 bases from V and 0 bases from J, with 8 bases between. The CDR3 is CASSVETSYEQYF. The CDR3 bases are TGTGCCAGCAGCGTCGAAACCTCCTACGAGCAGTACTTC.

The chain links TRBV24-1 to TRBJ1-2, with 11 bases fitting TRBD1. The CDR3 extends over 16 amino acids. Trimming removed 7 bases from V and 4 bases from J; junction bases left unmatched: 10. Germline values: CDR1 KGHDR, CDR2 SFDVKD. In DNA form, the CDR3 reads TGTGCCACCAGCATGGGGACAGGGGGTACGATCTATGGCTACACCTTC. It specifies CATSMGTGGTIYGYTF.

At least ten counts were recorded for this clonotype. The CDR3 loop reads CSASGQPQETQYF. DNA of the CDR3: TGCAGTGCTAGCGGACAGCCACAAGAGACCCAGTACTTC. The chain uses TRBV20-1 and TRBJ2-5; D perhaps matches TRBD1 (6 bases). Germline CDR1 reads DFQATT; CDR2 reads SNEGSKA (reference sequence). The CDR3 loop spans 13 amino acids. Trimming shortened V by 3 bases and J by 2 bases, and 10 bases separated the two germline ends.

The gene calls are TRBV19 and TRBJ1-1, with D perhaps TRBD1 (6 bases). This CDR3 contains 14 residues. Trimming took off 6 bases at V and 1 base at J, with 12 bases between the two ends. The germline V gene has CDR1 LNHDA and CDR2 SQIVND (reference sequence). In DNA, the CDR3 is TGTGCCAGTAGGAAGGGGGGTGAGAACACTGAAGCTTTCTTT. This encodes CASRKGGENTEAFF.

A few counts support this clonotype. The V gene is TRBV6-2 or TRBV6-3, the J gene TRBJ2-3, with D unclear. Trimming removed 6 bases from V and 3 bases from J, with 13 bases in between. The CDR3 is 14 residues long. The germline gives CDR1 MNHEY, CDR2 SVGEGT. In DNA, the CDR3 is TGTGCCAGCAGGCGACCTAGAGCTACAGATACGCAGTATTTT. Residues: CASRRPRATDTQYF.

This clonotype was seen repeatedly, ten times or more. The rearrangement uses TRBV9 and TRBJ2-3, with a weak D call TRBD2 (6 bases). V lost 0 bases and J lost 11, with 10 bases in between. The CDR3 has 12 residues. Germline V CDR1 and CDR2: SGDLS, YYNGEE. The DNA for the CDR3 is TGTGCCAGCAGCGTAGTAAACGGGGGGCAGTATTTT. Amino acids: CASSVVNGGQYF.

Comments on this clonotype: Being one base from a much bigger clone, this may be a read error. The chain uses TRBV9 and TRBJ2-1; 9 bases align to TRBD2. The CDR3 extends over 14 amino acids. CDR1 and CDR2 from the germline V gene are SGDLS and YYNGEE. The CDR3 reads CASSVEGTSNEQSF. CDR3 bases: TGTGCCAGCAGCGTAGAAGGGACTAGCAATGAGCAGTCCTTC.

Many counts were recorded for this clonotype. V gene TRBV28 combines with J gene TRBJ2-3, with 7 bases that match TRBD2. This CDR3 has 18 amino acids. Per the germline V gene, CDR1 is MDHEN and CDR2 is SYDVKM. V shed 2 bases and J 2 bases; nucleotides not matched to a gene: 13. Here the CDR3 DNA reads TGTGCCAGCAGTTTACACACCCGACTAGCCGGAGACACAGATACGCAGTATTTT. Its translation: CASSLHTRLAGDTDTQYF. The whole variable domain, filled in from reference TRBV28 and TRBJ2-3, reads DVKVTQSSRYLVKRTGEKVFLECVQDMDHENMFWYRQDPGLGLRLIYFSYDVKMKEKGDIPEGYSVSREKKERFSLILESASTNQTSMYLCASSLHTRLAGDTDTQYFGPGTRLTVL.

This clonotype was seen only a few times. V gene TRBV18 combines with J gene TRBJ1-1; D call uncertain. Trimming took off 3 bases at V and 0 bases at J, with 11 bases between the two ends. Per germline, CDR1 KGHSH and CDR2 LQKENI. This CDR3 contains 15 residues. CDR3 bases: TGTGCCAGCTCACCTATACAGTCTTTGAACACTGAAGCTTTCTTT. Its translation: CASSPIQSLNTEAFF.

This clonotype was detected a few times. The V call is TRBV19, the J call TRBJ2-7; a weak D match, TRBD1 (6 bases). This CDR3 spans 14 amino acids. Germline CDR1 LNHDA, CDR2 SQIVND (reference sequence). V lost 5 bases and J 7 bases, leaving 18 bases between the germline ends. The chain's CDR3 is CASSLLDRILEQYF. CDR3 DNA sequence: TGTGCCAGTAGTTTACTCGACAGGATACTTGAGCAGTACTTC.

This clonotype was seen more than once but under ten times. V usage is TRBV28 and J usage is TRBJ2-6; D is uncertain. Germline CDR1 is MDHEN and CDR2 is SYDVKM. The CDR3 spans 15 residues. Trimming took off 4 bases at V and 3 bases at J, with 10 bases between the two ends. The CDR3 is CASSSPGFGANVLTF. The DNA of the CDR3 is TGTGCCAGCAGTTCCCCCGGATTTGGGGCCAACGTCCTGACTTTC.

Ten or more counts support this clonotype. This chain links TRBV20-1 with TRBJ2-4; 7 bases map to TRBD2. The CDR3 sequence is 15 residues long. CDR1 and CDR2 from the germline V gene are DFQATT and SNEGSKA (reference sequence). The V segment lost 6 bases and the J segment 0 bases; nucleotides outside the gene matches: 8. The CDR3 protein is CSAGGVSIAKNIQYF. The CDR3 DNA follows: TGCAGTGCGGGGGGGGTTTCAATAGCCAAAAACATTCAGTACTTC.

Turning to this clonotype: A single base separates this from a much larger clone, so it may be a read error. The chain uses TRBV6-2 or TRBV6-3 and TRBJ1-5, with a tentative D call TRBD1 (5 bases). There are 16 residues in the CDR3. Germline CDR1 reads MNHEY; CDR2 reads SVGEGT. CDR3 DNA sequence: TGTGCCAGCAGTCACTCTTCCAGGGTTAAAAGTCAGCCCCAGCATTTT. It codes for CASSHSSRVKSQPQHF.

This clonotype has at least ten counts. V and J are TRBV7-3 and TRBJ2-3; D is possibly TRBD1 or TRBD2 (5 bases each). This CDR3 is built from 12 residues. Trimming left V 1 base short and J 8 bases short, with 7 bases between. CDR1 SGHTA and CDR2 FQGTGA come from the germline V gene. CDR3 nucleotides: TGTGCCAGCAGCTTAATGAGGGGTACGCAGTATTTT. It codes for CASSLMRGTQYF. The whole variable domain, filled in from reference TRBV7-3 and TRBJ2-3, reads GAGVSQTPSNKVTEKGKYVELRCDPISGHTALYWYRQSLGQGPEFLIYFQGTGAADDSGLPNDRFFAVRPEGSVSTLKIQRTERGDSAVYLCASSLMRGTQYFGPGTRLTVL.

This clonotype was observed many times. The rearrangement joins TRBV20-1 to TRBJ2-4, with 14 bases that match TRBD2. V trimming: 6 bases; J trimming: 8 bases; junction bases outside the gene matches: 6. The CDR3 sequence is 14 residues long. The V gene's germline CDR1 is DFQATT and CDR2 SNEGSKA (reference sequence). The CDR3 region has the DNA TGCAGTGCCAAACCGGGACTAGCGGGAGACATTCAGTACTTC. This translates into CSAKPGLAGDIQYF.

This clonotype was counted many times. This rearrangement joins TRBV19 to TRBJ1-3, with 8 nucleotides matching TRBD1. J was trimmed by 3 bases and V by 1 base; bases with no gene match: 5. Germline V CDR1 and CDR2: LNHDA, SQIVND (reference sequence). The CDR3 is 16 residues long. The CDR3 spells CASSIGRGLGGNTIYF. CDR3 coding DNA: TGTGCCAGTAGTATAGGCAGGGGGCTCGGTGGAAACACCATATATTTT.

This clonotype has only a few counts. Possible read error: a much larger clone is one base away. This rearrangement joins TRBV20-1 to TRBJ1-2; D is uncertain. Germline CDR1 and CDR2: DFQATT and SNEGSKA (reference sequence). The CDR3 covers 12 residues. The CDR3 coding sequence is TGCAGTGCTAGAATCTCCAACTGTGGCTCCACCTTC. Its protein is CSARISNCGSTF.

This clonotype was picked up many times. The CDR3 is CASFPGTGVGYTF. The DNA for the CDR3 is TGTGCCAGCTTCCCCGGGACAGGGGTTGGCTACACCTTC. The gene calls are TRBV6-2 or TRBV6-3 and TRBJ1-2; 10 nucleotides agree with TRBD1. V was pared by 8 bases and J by 7 bases, with 7 bases of the junction left unmatched. The CDR3 has 13 amino acids. CDR1 MNHEY and CDR2 SVGEGT come from the germline V gene.

Notes on this clonotype: As the CDR3 is not closed by the conserved phenylalanine or tryptophan, this likely results from a read error. V is TRBV2 and J is TRBJ2-7; weak D call: TRBD1 (5 bases). The CDR3 consists of 14 residues. The germline CDR1 and CDR2 sequences are SNHLY and FYNNEI. The V and J ends lost 7 bases and 2 bases respectively, with 15 bases between them. Here the CDR3 DNA reads TGTGCCAGCAATAAAGGGGCAGCTCCCTACGAGCAGTACCTC. This codes for CASNKGAAPYEQYL.

The rearrangement joins TRBV11-1 to TRBJ2-5; no reliable D call. In germline, CDR1 is SGHAT, CDR2 FQDESV (reference sequence). The CDR3 extends over 14 amino acids. Trimming took off 0 bases at V and 2 bases at J, with 7 bases between the two ends. The CDR3: CASSLAGIQETQYF. In nucleotides, the CDR3 is TGTGCCAGCAGCTTAGCCGGCATACAAGAGACCCAGTACTTC.

This clonotype has a count of ten or more. The chain joins TRBV11-2 to TRBJ2-5; TRBD2 might be the D (6 bases). Per germline, CDR1 SGHAT and CDR2 FQNNGV. V was pared by 5 bases and J by 9 bases, with 19 bases between. This CDR3 region has 14 residues. CDR3 in amino acids: CASSPAGREAAQYF. CDR3 nucleotide sequence: TGTGCCAGCAGCCCTGCGGGGCGCGAGGCGGCCCAGTACTTC.

In the case of this clonotype: At one boundary the junction diverges from the germline segment, which might be a read error. The V call is TRBV7-9, the J call TRBJ2-6; no clear D. This CDR3 has 14 amino acids. The germline V gene has CDR1 SEHNR and CDR2 FQNEAQ (reference sequence). The CDR3 DNA reads as TGTGCCAGCAGCTCAATATCTGGGGACAACGTCCTGACTTTC. This sequence encodes CASSSISGDNVLTF.

This clonotype was found a few times. The chain uses TRBV5-5 and TRBJ1-1, with D unclear. Between the trimmed V and J ends, which lost 7 bases and 2 bases, there was a span of 15 bases. The length of the CDR3 is 14 residues. Germline lookup yields CDR1 SGHKS and CDR2 YYEKEE (reference sequence). The CDR3 DNA follows: TGTGCCAGCCGACTGCAGAGGGTTAACACTGAAGCTTTCTTT. Residues: CASRLQRVNTEAFF. The full variable domain, with the rest looked up from reference TRBV5-5 and TRBJ1-1, is DAGVTQSPTHLIKTRGQQVTLRCSPISGHKSVSWYQQVLGQGPQFIFQYYEKEERGRGNFPDRFSARQFPNYSSELNVNALLLGDSALYLCASRLQRVNTEAFFGQGTRLTVV.